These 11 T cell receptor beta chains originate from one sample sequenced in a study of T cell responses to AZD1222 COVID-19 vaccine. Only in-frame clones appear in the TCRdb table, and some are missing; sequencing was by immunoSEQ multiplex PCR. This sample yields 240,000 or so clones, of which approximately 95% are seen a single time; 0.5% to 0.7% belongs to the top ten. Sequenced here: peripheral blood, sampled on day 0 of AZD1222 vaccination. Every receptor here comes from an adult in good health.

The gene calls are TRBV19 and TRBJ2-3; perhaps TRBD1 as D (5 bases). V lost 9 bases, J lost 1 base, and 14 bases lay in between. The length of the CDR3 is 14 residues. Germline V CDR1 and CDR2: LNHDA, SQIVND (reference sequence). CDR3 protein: CASTDSWGTDTQYF. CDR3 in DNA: TGTGCCAGCACAGACAGCTGGGGCACAGATACGCAGTATTTT.

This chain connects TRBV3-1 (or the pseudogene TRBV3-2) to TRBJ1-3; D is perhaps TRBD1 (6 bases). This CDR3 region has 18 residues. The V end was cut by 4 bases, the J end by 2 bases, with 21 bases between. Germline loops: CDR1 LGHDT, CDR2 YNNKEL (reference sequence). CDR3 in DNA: TGTGCCAGCAGCCGTCTGGGGGGGCGAGCTAAAACTGGAAACACCATATATTTT. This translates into CASSRLGGRAKTGNTIYF.

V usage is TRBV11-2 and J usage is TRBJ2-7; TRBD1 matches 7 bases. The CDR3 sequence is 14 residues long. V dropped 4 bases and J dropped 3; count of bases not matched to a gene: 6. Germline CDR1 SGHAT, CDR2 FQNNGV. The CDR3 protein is CASSSRQGSYEQYF. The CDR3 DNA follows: TGTGCCAGCAGCTCAAGACAGGGAAGCTACGAGCAGTACTTC. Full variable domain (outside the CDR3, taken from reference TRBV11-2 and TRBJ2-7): EAGVAQSPRYKIIEKRQSVAFWCNPISGHATLYWYQQILGQGPKLLIQFQNNGVVDDSQLPKDRFSAERLKGVDSTLKIQPAKLEDSAVYLCASSSRQGSYEQYFGPGTRLTVT.

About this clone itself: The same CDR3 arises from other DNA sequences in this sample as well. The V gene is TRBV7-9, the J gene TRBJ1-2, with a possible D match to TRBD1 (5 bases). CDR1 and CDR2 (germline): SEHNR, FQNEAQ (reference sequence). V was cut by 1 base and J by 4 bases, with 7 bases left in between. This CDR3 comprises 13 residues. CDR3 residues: CASSLVGGYGYTF. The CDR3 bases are TGTGCCAGCAGCTTAGTGGGGGGCTATGGCTACACCTTC.

CDR3 sequence reads: CASSYGRGLQPQHF. The CDR3 DNA is TGTGCCAGCAGTTACGGAAGGGGGTTACAGCCCCAGCATTTT. This chain links TRBV6-5 with TRBJ1-5, with D possibly matching TRBD1 (6 bases). V lost 2 bases, J lost 7 bases, and 12 bases lay in between. Germline CDR1 reads MNHEY; CDR2 reads SVGAGI. CDR3 size: 14 residues.

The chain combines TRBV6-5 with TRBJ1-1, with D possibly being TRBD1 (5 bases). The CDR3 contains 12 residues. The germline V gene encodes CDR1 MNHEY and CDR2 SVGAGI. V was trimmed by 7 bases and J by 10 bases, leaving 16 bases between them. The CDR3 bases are TGTGCCAGCACCCCCGAACAGGATGCAGCTTTCTTT. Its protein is CASTPEQDAAFF.

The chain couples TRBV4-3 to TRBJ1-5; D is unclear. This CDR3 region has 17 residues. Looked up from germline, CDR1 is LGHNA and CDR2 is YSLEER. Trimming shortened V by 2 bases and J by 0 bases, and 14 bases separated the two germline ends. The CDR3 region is CASSQRRARTSNQPQHF. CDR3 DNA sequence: TGCGCCAGCAGCCAAAGGCGGGCGCGGACTAGCAATCAGCCCCAGCATTTT.

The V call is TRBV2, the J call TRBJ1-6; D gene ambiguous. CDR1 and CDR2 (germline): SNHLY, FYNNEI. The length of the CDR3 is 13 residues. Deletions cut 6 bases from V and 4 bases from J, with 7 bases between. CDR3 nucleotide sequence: TGTGCCAGCAGGGAGCAGTATAATTCACCCCTCCACTTT. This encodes CASREQYNSPLHF.

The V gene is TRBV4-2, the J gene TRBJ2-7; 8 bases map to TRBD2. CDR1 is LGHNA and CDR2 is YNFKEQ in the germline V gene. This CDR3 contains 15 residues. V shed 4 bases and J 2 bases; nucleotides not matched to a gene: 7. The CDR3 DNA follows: TGTGCCAGCAGCCCGGGAGCGGGGGCCGCCTACGAGCAGTACTTC. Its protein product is CASSPGAGAAYEQYF.

The CDR3 reads CASSTPGLGTDTQYF. In DNA, the CDR3 is TGTGCCAGCAGTACTCCGGGACTGGGCACAGATACGCAGTATTTT. This chain links TRBV27 with TRBJ2-3; TRBD2 might be the D (6 bases). Germline lookup yields CDR1 MNHEY and CDR2 SMNVEV (reference sequence). V shed 5 bases and J shed 1 base, with 13 bases lying between them. The CDR3 is 15 residues long.

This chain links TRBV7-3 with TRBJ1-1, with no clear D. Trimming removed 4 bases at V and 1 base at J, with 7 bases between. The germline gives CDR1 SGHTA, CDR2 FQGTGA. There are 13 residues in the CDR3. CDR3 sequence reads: CASSYTANTEAFF. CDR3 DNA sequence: TGTGCCAGCAGCTACACGGCGAACACTGAAGCTTTCTTT. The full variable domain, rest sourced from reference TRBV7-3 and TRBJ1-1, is GAGVSQTPSNKVTEKGKYVELRCDPISGHTALYWYRQSLGQGPEFLIYFQGTGAADDSGLPNDRFFAVRPEGSVSTLKIQRTERGDSAVYLCASSYTANTEAFFGQGTRLTVV.